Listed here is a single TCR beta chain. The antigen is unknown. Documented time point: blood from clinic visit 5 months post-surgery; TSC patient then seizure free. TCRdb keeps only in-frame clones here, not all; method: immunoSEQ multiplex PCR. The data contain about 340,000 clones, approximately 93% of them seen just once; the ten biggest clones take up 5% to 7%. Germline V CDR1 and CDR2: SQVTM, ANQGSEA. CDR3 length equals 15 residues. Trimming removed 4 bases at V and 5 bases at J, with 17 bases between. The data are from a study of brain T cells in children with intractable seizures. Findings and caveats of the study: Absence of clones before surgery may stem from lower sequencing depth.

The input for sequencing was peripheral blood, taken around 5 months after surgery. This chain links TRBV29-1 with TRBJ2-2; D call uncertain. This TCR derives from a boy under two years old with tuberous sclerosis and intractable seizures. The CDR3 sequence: CSVAIVAVSTGELFF. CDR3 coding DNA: TGCAGCGTTGCAATAGTAGCAGTCTCAACCGGGGAGCTGTTTTTT.